A single sample gave rise to the 22 T cell receptor beta chains below, sequenced in a study of beta chain features in type 1 diabetes. Study-level points and caveats: In all four CD4+ subsets, TCRB CDR3 length was significantly, moderately reduced in type 1 diabetes.

As every portion of the isolated RNA was reverse transcribed, the sequencing read expressed TCRB transcripts. Using immunoSEQ multiplex PCR, the repertoire was profiled, and TCRdb retains in-frame clones only, with some absent. The repertoire includes some 350,000 clones, approximately 13% of them detected once, and roughly 0.016% sits in the top ten. No antigen has been assigned to these receptors. The sample comprised naive CD4+ T cells from blood. The receptor source for this set is a woman aged 18 to 35 with type 1 diabetes.

This clone was found a few times. The rearrangement uses TRBV4-1 and TRBJ1-2; D not resolved. V was pared by 0 bases and J by 4 bases, with 9 bases between. The germline V gene has CDR1 MGHRA and CDR2 YSYEKL. The CDR3 loop spans 14 amino acids. The CDR3 reads CASSQDQVFYGYTF. CDR3 in DNA: TGCGCCAGCAGCCAAGATCAGGTTTTCTATGGCTACACCTTC.

The chain couples TRBV11-2 to TRBJ2-1; possible D gene TRBD2, 5 bases. This CDR3 has 15 residues. Germline lookup yields CDR1 SGHAT and CDR2 FQNNGV. V lost 1 base and J lost 4, with 11 bases in between. The CDR3 sequence: CASSLGGIPYNEQFF. CDR3 sequence (DNA): TGTGCCAGCAGCTTAGGAGGGATCCCTTACAATGAGCAGTTCTTC.

This chain links TRBV29-1 with TRBJ1-2, with TRBD1 identical over 11 bases. The CDR3 runs to 13 residues. In germline, CDR1 is SQVTM, CDR2 ANQGSEA. V was pared by 4 bases and J by 6 bases, with 4 bases of the junction left unmatched. The CDR3 coding sequence is TGCAGCGTTGGGGGACAGGGGGGAAATGGCTACACCTTC. It specifies CSVGGQGGNGYTF.

With regard to this clone: This sample also contains other DNA sequences that code for the same CDR3. J is TRBJ2-1 and V is TRBV27, with D unresolved. V was trimmed by 4 bases and J by 0 bases, leaving 10 bases between them. The CDR3 is 15 residues long. Germline V gives CDR1 MNHEY, CDR2 SMNVEV (reference sequence). The CDR3 nucleotides read TGTGCCAGCAGTTCCTCAGGAAGCTCCTACAATGAGCAGTTCTTC. Amino acid sequence: CASSSSGSSYNEQFF.

This clone was detected a few times. The V call is TRBV11-2, the J call TRBJ2-1; 13 nucleotides align to TRBD2. The CDR3 consists of 17 residues. Losses at the gene ends were 5 bases for V and 4 bases for J; bases not matched to a gene: 8. Germline CDR1 SGHAT, CDR2 FQNNGV. CDR3 nucleotide sequence: TGTGCCAGCAGCCGGACTAGCGGGAGAGGGTTATACAATGAGCAGTTCTTC. Amino acid sequence: CASSRTSGRGLYNEQFF.

This clone appeared a few times. This chain uses TRBV9 with TRBJ2-2; 8 nucleotides agree with TRBD1. Germline assignment: CDR1 SGDLS and CDR2 YYNGEE. J gave up 1 base and V 4 bases, and 12 bases lay outside the gene matches. CDR3 length: 18 residues. CDR3 protein: CASSISSGDRRNTGELFF. The CDR3 DNA is TGTGCCAGCAGCATTAGTAGTGGGGACAGGAGGAACACCGGGGAGCTGTTTTTT.

There are a few counts of this clone. V usage is TRBV6-5 and J usage is TRBJ2-4; no definite D call. CDR1 and CDR2 (germline): MNHEY, SVGAGI. The CDR3 totals 12 residues. Trimming shortened V by 5 bases and J by 8 bases, and 10 bases separated the two germline ends. CDR3 amino acids: CASSGQLDIQYF. For the CDR3, the DNA is TGTGCCAGCAGTGGGCAATTGGACATTCAGTACTTC.

V usage is TRBV28 and J usage is TRBJ1-2, with D perhaps TRBD1 (6 bases). Germline loops: CDR1 MDHEN, CDR2 SYDVKM. The CDR3 consists of 13 residues. Trimming cost V 3 bases and J 6 bases, with 11 bases left between them. CDR3 DNA: TGTGCCAGCAGTTTCGGGGGGGCGAATGGCTACACCTTC. Its protein product is CASSFGGANGYTF.

Note on this clone: One end of the junction does not line up with germline, which may come from a read error. V usage is TRBV29-1 and J usage is TRBJ1-2; 10 bases fit TRBD1. This CDR3 comprises 14 residues. Germline V gene lookup returns CDR1 SQVTM and CDR2 ANQGSEA. CDR3 sequence (DNA): TGCAGCGTTCAAGACAGGGGGCGATTAAATGGCTACACCTTC. Its protein is CSVQDRGRLNGYTF.

This rearrangement joins TRBV5-4 to TRBJ2-7, with D maybe TRBD2 (5 bases). The germline V gene encodes CDR1 SGHNT and CDR2 YYREEE (reference sequence). CDR3 length equals 13 residues. The ends were cut back, 0 bases at V and 3 bases at J, with 7 bases in the middle. CDR3 protein: CASSLGAGYEQYF. The CDR3 coding sequence is TGTGCCAGCAGCTTGGGGGCGGGCTACGAGCAGTACTTC.

Notes on this clone: Just one base apart from a much larger clone, this may be a read error. The CDR3 loop is CASSSGFYEQYF. The CDR3 DNA follows: TGTGCCAGCAGTTCCGGGTTCTACGAGCAGTACTTC. This chain joins TRBV28 and TRBJ2-7, with D unresolved. The CDR3 loop spans 12 amino acids. Germline values: CDR1 MDHEN, CDR2 SYDVKM. The ends were cut back, 4 bases at V and 3 bases at J, with 7 bases in the middle.

The chain joins TRBV5-4 to TRBJ2-1; tentatively, D is TRBD1 (6 bases). Trimming shortened V by 6 bases and J by 8 bases, and 21 bases separated the two germline ends. The length of the CDR3 is 15 residues. Germline V lookup: CDR1 SGHNT, CDR2 YYREEE (reference sequence). The CDR3 region has the DNA TGTGCCAGCACCAACAGGGCTAGTGGTTTCCATGAGCAGTTCTTC. Protein product: CASTNRASGFHEQFF.

V gene TRBV19 combines with J gene TRBJ1-2; TRBD1 agrees at 8 bases. Trimming at V came to 3 bases and at J to 4 bases, leaving 7 bases not matched to a gene. The germline gives CDR1 LNHDA, CDR2 SQIVND (reference sequence). This CDR3 is 15 amino acids long. CDR3 nucleotides: TGTGCCAGTAGTATTTCCGGGACAGGCCCCTATGGCTACACCTTC. The encoded protein is CASSISGTGPYGYTF.

This clone was seen a handful of times. The V gene is TRBV28, the J gene TRBJ2-3; D remains ambiguous. V was pared by 6 bases and J by 3 bases, with 13 bases between. This CDR3 is built from 14 residues. Per germline, CDR1 MDHEN and CDR2 SYDVKM. The CDR3 DNA sequence: TGTGCCAGCAGGGCTGGGCAGCTAACAGATACGCAGTATTTT. Translation: CASRAGQLTDTQYF.

This sequence joins TRBV7-2 and TRBJ2-6; 13 nucleotides align to TRBD2. Germline V CDR1 and CDR2: SGHTA, FQGNSA. The CDR3 loop spans 18 amino acids. Trimming removed 3 bases from V and 2 bases from J; junction bases left unmatched: 4. The CDR3 bases are TGTGCCAGCAGCTTCTGGACTAGCGGGAGAGCTGGGGCCAACGTCCTGACTTTC. It codes for CASSFWTSGRAGANVLTF.

The V and J genes are TRBV11-3 and TRBJ2-1, with 8 bases fitting TRBD2. The CDR3 consists of 15 residues. CDR1 and CDR2 (germline): SGHNT, YENEEA. V shed 5 bases, J shed 6 bases, and the junction held 9 bases outside the gene matches. CDR3 sequence: CASSPSGTRGNEQFF. Written as DNA, the CDR3 is TGTGCCAGCAGCCCATCCGGGACTAGGGGCAATGAGCAGTTCTTC.

This sequence joins TRBV9 and TRBJ2-7; D is possibly TRBD2 (6 bases). This CDR3 comprises 14 residues. V was shortened by 3 bases and J by 1 base, with 11 bases between the two germline ends. Germline values: CDR1 SGDLS, CDR2 YYNGEE. The CDR3 DNA is TGTGCCAGCAGCGGCGGGACGAATTCCTACGAGCAGTACTTC. Its translation is CASSGGTNSYEQYF.

The rearrangement joins TRBV29-1 to TRBJ2-1; D is perhaps TRBD1 (6 bases). This CDR3 contains 13 residues. V lost 7 bases, J lost 5 bases, and 15 bases lay in between. Germline assignment: CDR1 SQVTM and CDR2 ANQGSEA. The CDR3: CSGRQERNNEQFF. For the CDR3, the DNA is TGCAGCGGCAGACAGGAGCGGAACAATGAGCAGTTCTTC.

This clone has a handful of counts. The chain joins TRBV7-9 to TRBJ2-7, with 10 bases that match TRBD1. V lost 2 bases and J lost 3; bases outside the gene matches: 10. CDR1 and CDR2 from the germline V gene are SEHNR and FQNEAQ (reference sequence). The CDR3 contains 17 residues. The CDR3: CASSLPKIGQGDYEQYF. The DNA of the CDR3 is TGTGCCAGCAGCTTACCTAAGATTGGACAGGGGGACTACGAGCAGTACTTC. The full variable domain, its missing parts supplied by reference TRBV7-9 and TRBJ2-7, is DTGVSQNPRHKITKRGQNVTFRCDPISEHNRLYWYRQTLGQGPEFLTYFQNEAQLEKSRLLSDRFSAERPKGSFSTLEIQRTEQGDSAMYLCASSLPKIGQGDYEQYFGPGTRLTVT.

The chain is built from TRBV28 and TRBJ2-7; the D gene is possibly TRBD1 (5 bases). The ends were cut back, 3 bases at V and 0 bases at J, with 12 bases in the middle. This CDR3 has 15 residues. Germline V gene sequence: CDR1 MDHEN, CDR2 SYDVKM. CDR3 sequence (DNA): TGTGCCAGCAGTTTTGGTTACAGGAGCTCCTACGAGCAGTACGTC. Residues: CASSFGYRSSYEQYV.

This clone was found a few times. This chain joins TRBV6-6 and TRBJ2-5; 7 bases match TRBD1. The end of the DNA fits TRBJ2-7 better, so the J call may be wrong. Looked up from germline, CDR1 is MNHNY and CDR2 is SVGAGI (reference sequence). The CDR3 totals 15 residues. The CDR3 loop is CASTNDGDSFYEQYF. CDR3 nucleotides: TGTGCCAGCACGAACGACGGGGACAGCTTCTACGAGCAGTACTTC.

Only a few counts were recorded for this clone. The chain employs TRBV7-2 and TRBJ2-5, with 12 bases matching TRBD2. CDR3 size: 18 residues. CDR1 is SGHTA and CDR2 is FQGNSA in the germline V gene. J was trimmed by 3 bases and V by 1 base; bases with no gene match: 9. The CDR3 nucleotides read TGTGCCAGCAGCTTAGGGACTAGCGGGAATTTCGTGGAAGAGACCCAGTACTTC. It translates to CASSLGTSGNFVEETQYF. Complete variable domain (other parts from reference TRBV7-2 and TRBJ2-5): GAGVSQSPSNKVTEKGKDVELRCDPISGHTALYWYRQSLGQGLEFLIYFQGNSAPDKSGLPSDRFSAERTGGSVSTLTIQRTQQEDSAVYLCASSLGTSGNFVEETQYFGPGTRLLVL.